Listed here are 26 T cell receptor beta chains from one sample, sequenced in a study of T cell repertoires in cytomegalovirus infection. TCRdb ran MiXCR on the reads and lists one entry per CDR3 protein. The table has approximately 490,000 distinct CDR3 sequences, approximately 10% seen once. Sequencing was carried out using PBMCs. Receptor source: a human donor in good health (CMV status not recorded). Some clones in this sample may be carry-over from other donors' samples.

V gene TRBV6-5 combines with J gene TRBJ2-7, with 7 bases aligning to TRBD2. V shed 6 bases and J 2 bases; nucleotides not matched to a gene: 10. CDR1 is MNHEY and CDR2 is SVGAGI in the germline V gene. The CDR3 consists of 15 residues. CDR3 nucleotide sequence: TGTGCCAGCAGGTCTCTGGCGGGAGTCCCCTACGAGCAGTACTTC. It yields the protein CASRSLAGVPYEQYF.

This clonotype was observed many times. The CDR3 DNA is TGTGCCAGTACCCGGGCGAACAATGAGCAGTTCTTC. Translation gives CASTRANNEQFF. The rearrangement uses TRBV6-1 and TRBJ2-1; D is undetermined. Trimming cost V 9 bases and J 5 bases, with 11 bases left between them. From germline, CDR1 is MNHNS and CDR2 SASEGT. The CDR3 has 12 residues.

This clonotype was detected ten times or more. The J gene is TRBJ2-3, the V gene TRBV7-9; D remains ambiguous. This CDR3 comprises 17 residues. The V end lost 1 base, the J end lost 8 bases, and 22 bases lay between the germline ends. Germline values: CDR1 SEHNR, CDR2 FQNEAQ (reference sequence). The CDR3 region is CASSLESEVGPFSTQYF. The CDR3, as DNA: TGTGCCAGCAGCTTAGAGTCCGAGGTTGGCCCCTTTAGTACGCAGTATTTT.

This clonotype has at least ten counts. The rearrangement joins TRBV7-9 to TRBJ1-1; D gene ambiguous. V lost 4 bases to trimming and J lost 5 bases, with 11 bases between them. Per the germline V gene, CDR1 is SEHNR and CDR2 is FQNEAQ (reference sequence). CDR3 length: 13 amino acids. The CDR3 region is CASSSGGLTEAFF. In DNA, the CDR3 is TGTGCCAGCAGCTCCGGAGGGTTGACTGAAGCTTTCTTT.

This clonotype was found many times. The V call is TRBV6-6, the J call TRBJ2-5; maybe TRBD2 (5 bases). CDR3 length equals 15 residues. Trimming stripped 5 bases from V and 5 bases from J, with 18 bases between. Germline-derived CDR1 and CDR2 are MNHNY and SVGAGI (reference sequence). Here the CDR3 reads CASSPPRGQPETQYF. The CDR3 DNA reads as TGTGCCAGCAGTCCTCCCCGAGGGCAACCCGAGACCCAGTACTTC.

Note on this clonotype: At one end, the junction sequence differs from germline, possibly due to a read error. The gene calls are TRBV7-8 and TRBJ2-2; perhaps TRBD1 as D (6 bases). The CDR3 totals 15 residues. Germline V gene lookup returns CDR1 SGHVS and CDR2 FQNEAQ. The CDR3 DNA sequence: TGTGCCAGCAGCTTACCAGGGGCGAACACCGGGGAGCTGTTGTTT. Translation: CASSLPGANTGELLF.

This clonotype was observed a handful of times. V usage is TRBV27 and J usage is TRBJ2-3; D is undetermined. The CDR3 is 13 amino acids. The V end lost 5 bases, the J end lost 3 bases, and 9 bases lay between the germline ends. CDR1 MNHEY and CDR2 SMNVEV come from the germline V gene (reference sequence). In nucleotides, the CDR3 is TGTGCCAGCAGTATCCCCTCTACAGATACGCAGTATTTT. This codes for CASSIPSTDTQYF.

The CDR3 sequence: CASSSSGGSLYEQYF. The CDR3, as DNA: TGTGCCAGCAGTTCTTCAGGGGGCTCTTTGTACGAGCAGTACTTC. V and J are TRBV7-9 and TRBJ2-7, with TRBD1 matching 8 bases. The germline CDR1 and CDR2 sequences are SEHNR and FQNEAQ (reference sequence). J was trimmed by 4 bases and V by 6 bases; bases with no gene match: 11. The CDR3 has 15 amino acids. Combining the CDR3 with reference TRBV7-9 and TRBJ2-7 gives the whole variable domain DTGVSQNPRHKITKRGQNVTFRCDPISEHNRLYWYRQTLGQGPEFLTYFQNEAQLEKSRLLSDRFSAERPKGSFSTLEIQRTEQGDSAMYLCASSSSGGSLYEQYFGPGTRLTVT.

This clonotype was seen repeatedly, ten times or more. The CDR3 DNA is TGTGCCAGCAGTTTAGAGGCTAGCGGGAGAGAGCAGTTCTTC. This sequence encodes CASSLEASGREQFF. This chain uses TRBV28 with TRBJ2-1; 10 positions agree with TRBD2. The CDR3 consists of 14 residues. V was pared by 2 bases and J by 10 bases, with 5 bases of the junction left unmatched. Germline V gene sequence: CDR1 MDHEN, CDR2 SYDVKM.

This clonotype was picked up many times. The chain joins TRBV28 to TRBJ2-1, with 8 bases lining up with TRBD2. From germline, CDR1 is MDHEN and CDR2 SYDVKM. V was pared by 2 bases and J by 9 bases, with 12 bases of the junction left unmatched. The CDR3 is made up of 16 amino acids. The CDR3 DNA sequence: TGTGCCAGCAGTTTAGCGGGGGACGGGAGGGAGGGTGAGCAGTTCTTC. Protein sequence: CASSLAGDGREGEQFF.

The chain carries TRBV4-2 and TRBJ2-7, with 12 bases lining up with TRBD2. This CDR3 has 17 residues. V dropped 4 bases and J dropped 7; count of bases not matched to a gene: 14. Looked up from germline, CDR1 is LGHNA and CDR2 is YNFKEQ. For the CDR3, the DNA is TGTGCCAGCAGCCCACGTCTAGCGGGAGGGCCCCTGGGGGAGCAGTACTTC. Protein sequence: CASSPRLAGGPLGEQYF.

In this sample, this clonotype turned up a few times. The chain has TRBV18 and TRBJ1-2; D is undetermined. Germline lookup yields CDR1 KGHSH and CDR2 LQKENI. This CDR3 comprises 14 residues. Deletions cut 2 bases from V and 0 bases from J, with 7 bases between. The chain's CDR3 is CASSPGAANYGYTF. CDR3 DNA sequence: TGTGCCAGCTCACCAGGAGCAGCTAACTATGGCTACACCTTC.

This clonotype was found many times. The V gene is TRBV7-8, the J gene TRBJ2-7; either TRBD1 or TRBD2 may supply D (5 bases each). The CDR3 is made up of 15 amino acids. V was clipped by 0 bases and J by 6 bases, with 15 bases between them. Germline V gene data show CDR1 as SGHVS and CDR2 as FQNEAQ. The CDR3 here is CASSLAGTAPFEQYF. The DNA of the CDR3 is TGTGCCAGCAGCTTAGCCGGGACGGCCCCCTTCGAGCAGTACTTC.

This clonotype was counted only a few times. This sequence joins TRBV5-1 and TRBJ2-3; no definite D call. The CDR3 runs to 15 residues. Per the germline V gene, CDR1 is SGHRS and CDR2 is YFSETQ. V lost 0 bases, J lost 0 bases, and 8 bases lay in between. This CDR3 is CASSLDSTSTDTQYF. The CDR3 bases are TGCGCCAGCAGCTTGGACTCGACTAGCACAGATACGCAGTATTTT.

This clonotype was seen repeatedly, ten times or more. This sequence joins TRBV10-3 and TRBJ2-1; D is perhaps TRBD2 (5 bases). The V end lost 4 bases, the J end lost 8 bases, and 15 bases lay between the germline ends. CDR1 ENHRY and CDR2 SYGVKD come from the germline V gene. The CDR3 has 14 amino acids. The CDR3 DNA reads TGTGCCATCAGTGCCCCCTTGAGGGCCGATGAGCAGTTCTTC. Encoded protein: CAISAPLRADEQFF.

The V call is TRBV7-9, the J call TRBJ1-1, with D possibly TRBD1 on 6 matching bases. CDR1 is SEHNR and CDR2 is FQNEAQ in the germline V gene (reference sequence). V shed 4 bases and J shed 10 bases, with 16 bases lying between them. The CDR3 runs to 13 residues. CDR3 nucleotide sequence: TGTGCCAGCAGCTGGGAACGTAAGGGGGTAGCTTTCTTT. This translates into CASSWERKGVAFF. Full variable domain (missing parts from reference TRBV7-9 and TRBJ1-1): DTGVSQNPRHKITKRGQNVTFRCDPISEHNRLYWYRQTLGQGPEFLTYFQNEAQLEKSRLLSDRFSAERPKGSFSTLEIQRTEQGDSAMYLCASSWERKGVAFFGQGTRLTVV.

This clonotype has ten or more counts. This chain links TRBV2 with TRBJ2-5; 7 bases fit TRBD2. With V trimmed by 0 bases and J by 4 bases, 8 bases remained unmatched. This CDR3 region has 16 residues. Germline V gene data show CDR1 as SNHLY and CDR2 as FYNNEI. CDR3 region: CASSEALLRGRETQYF. The CDR3, as DNA: TGTGCCAGCAGTGAAGCGCTTCTGCGGGGGAGAGAGACCCAGTACTTC.

This clonotype was picked up many times. An end of the junction does not agree with germline; a read error may underlie this. The CDR3: CASSDRDGGQGTQYF. CDR3 sequence (DNA): TGTGCCAGCAGTGACCGGGACGGAGGCCAAGGGACCCAGTACTTC. The genes are TRBV12-3 or TRBV12-4 and TRBJ2-5; D tentatively reads TRBD1 or TRBD2 (5 bases each). CDR3 length equals 15 residues.

This clonotype was counted many times. This sequence joins TRBV19 and TRBJ2-1, with a weak D call TRBD1 (6 bases). With 3 bases removed from V and 5 bases from J, the gap between germline ends came to 14 bases. Germline V gene lookup returns CDR1 LNHDA and CDR2 SQIVND (reference sequence). CDR3 length equals 15 residues. The CDR3 is CASSMLQDSNNEQFF. The DNA for the CDR3 is TGTGCCAGTAGTATGCTCCAGGACAGCAACAATGAGCAGTTCTTC.

The chain joins TRBV15 to TRBJ1-5, with D perhaps matching TRBD1 (5 bases). CDR3 size: 16 residues. Germline-derived CDR1 and CDR2 are LNHNV and YYDKDF (reference sequence). V was pared by 1 base and J by 4 bases, with 14 bases between. In nucleotides, the CDR3 is TGTGCCACCAGCAGAGCCAGGGTGGAGAGAAATCAGCCCCAGCATTTT. Its translation: CATSRARVERNQPQHF.

This chain uses TRBV7-9 with TRBJ2-7; D gene unclear. V was clipped by 5 bases and J by 1 base, with 18 bases between them. Germline V gene data show CDR1 as SEHNR and CDR2 as FQNEAQ (reference sequence). This CDR3 region has 16 residues. CDR3 protein: CASSAPMGSTSYEQYF. In DNA form, the CDR3 reads TGTGCCAGCAGCGCCCCGATGGGGTCGACTTCCTACGAGCAGTACTTC.

This clonotype was found many times. The chain employs TRBV7-2 and TRBJ1-4; D unresolved. The CDR3 runs to 14 residues. Trimming removed 4 bases at V and 8 bases at J, with 14 bases between. CDR1 SGHTA and CDR2 FQGNSA come from the germline V gene. CDR3 residues: CASSSGLPDEKLFF. The DNA of the CDR3 is TGTGCCAGCAGCTCGGGCCTCCCGGACGAAAAACTGTTTTTT. Supplemented by reference TRBV7-2 and TRBJ1-4, the full variable domain reads GAGVSQSPSNKVTEKGKDVELRCDPISGHTALYWYRQSLGQGLEFLIYFQGNSAPDKSGLPSDRFSAERTGGSVSTLTIQRTQQEDSAVYLCASSSGLPDEKLFFGSGTQLSVL.

Only a few counts were recorded for this clonotype. The rearrangement uses TRBV27 and TRBJ1-1, with D possibly TRBD1 on 5 matching bases. The CDR3 loop spans 16 amino acids. V lost 8 bases, J lost 3 bases, and 22 bases lay in between. Per germline, CDR1 MNHEY and CDR2 SMNVEV (reference sequence). CDR3 region: CASVGNLPGSYTEAFF. CDR3 coding DNA: TGTGCCAGCGTTGGTAATCTGCCAGGGTCGTACACTGAAGCTTTCTTT.

The chain joins TRBV19 to TRBJ1-1; no clear D. Germline CDR1 LNHDA, CDR2 SQIVND (reference sequence). V was trimmed by 1 base and J by 1 base, leaving 7 bases between them. The CDR3 totals 14 residues. The CDR3 protein is CASSIGVRNTEAFF. CDR3 coding DNA: TGTGCCAGTAGTATAGGCGTGCGGAACACTGAAGCTTTCTTT. Drawing the rest from reference TRBV19 and TRBJ1-1, the complete variable domain is DGGITQSPKYLFRKEGQNVTLSCEQNLNHDAMYWYRQDPGQGLRLIYYSQIVNDFQKGDIAEGYSVSREKKESFPLTVTSAQKNPTAFYLCASSIGVRNTEAFFGQGTRLTVV.

This clonotype was seen a few times. The genes are TRBV5-6 and TRBJ2-1, with D uncertain. Germline loops: CDR1 SGHDT, CDR2 YYEEEE. V was trimmed by 1 base and J by 5 bases, leaving 13 bases between them. This CDR3 spans 15 amino acids. The CDR3 sequence is CASSLYQANHNEQFF. CDR3 DNA sequence: TGTGCCAGCAGCTTGTACCAGGCGAATCACAATGAGCAGTTCTTC.

This clonotype was picked up many times. The chain combines TRBV6-1 with TRBJ1-5; TRBD1 matches at 8 bases. CDR3 length: 15 residues. CDR1 MNHNS and CDR2 SASEGT come from the germline V gene. V was clipped by 5 bases and J by 2 bases; unmatched bases: 5. The CDR3 DNA reads as TGTGCCAGCAGTCAAATGGGACAGGGCAATCAGCCCCAGCATTTT. It yields the protein CASSQMGQGNQPQHF.